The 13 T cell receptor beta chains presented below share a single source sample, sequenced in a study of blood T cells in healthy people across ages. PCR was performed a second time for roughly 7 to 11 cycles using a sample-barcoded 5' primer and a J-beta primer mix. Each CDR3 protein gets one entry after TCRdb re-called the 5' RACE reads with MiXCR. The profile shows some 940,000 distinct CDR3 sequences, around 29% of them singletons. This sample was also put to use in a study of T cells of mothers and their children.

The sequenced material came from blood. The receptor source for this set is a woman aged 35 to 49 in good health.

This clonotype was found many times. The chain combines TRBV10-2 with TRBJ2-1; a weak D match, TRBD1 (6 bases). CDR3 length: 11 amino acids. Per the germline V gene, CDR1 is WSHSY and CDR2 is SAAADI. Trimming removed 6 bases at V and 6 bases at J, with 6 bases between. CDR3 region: CASRDSNEQFF. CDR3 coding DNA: TGCGCCAGCAGGGACAGCAATGAGCAGTTCTTC.

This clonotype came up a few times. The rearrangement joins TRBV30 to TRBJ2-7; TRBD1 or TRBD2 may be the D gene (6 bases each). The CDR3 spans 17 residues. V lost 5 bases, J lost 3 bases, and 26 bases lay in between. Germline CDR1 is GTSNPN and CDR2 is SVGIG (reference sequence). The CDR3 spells CAWVIGGLLAWDYEQYF. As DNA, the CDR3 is TGTGCCTGGGTGATCGGGGGCCTTCTTGCTTGGGACTACGAGCAGTACTTC.

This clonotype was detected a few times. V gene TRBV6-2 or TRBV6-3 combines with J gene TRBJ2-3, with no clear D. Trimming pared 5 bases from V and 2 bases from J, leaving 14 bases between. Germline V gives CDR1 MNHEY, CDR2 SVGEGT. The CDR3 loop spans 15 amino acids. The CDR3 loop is CASSDYMETTDTQYF. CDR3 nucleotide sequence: TGTGCCAGCAGTGATTATATGGAAACCACAGATACGCAGTATTTT.

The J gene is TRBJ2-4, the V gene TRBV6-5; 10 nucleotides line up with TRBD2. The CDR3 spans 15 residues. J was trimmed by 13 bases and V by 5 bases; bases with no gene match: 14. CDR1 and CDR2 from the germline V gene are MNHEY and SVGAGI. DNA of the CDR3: TGTGCCAGCAGTCGTTCACTAGCGGGGCTCTACGCGCAGTACTTC. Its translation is CASSRSLAGLYAQYF.

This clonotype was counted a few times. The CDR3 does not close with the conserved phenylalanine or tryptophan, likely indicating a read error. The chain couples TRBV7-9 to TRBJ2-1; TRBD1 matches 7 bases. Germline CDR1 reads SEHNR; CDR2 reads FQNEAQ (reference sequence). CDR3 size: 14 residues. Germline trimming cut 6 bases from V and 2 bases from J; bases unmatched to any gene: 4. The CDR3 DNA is TGTGCCAGCAGTCGGGACAGTGCCTACAATGAGCAGTTCTTA. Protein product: CASSRDSAYNEQFL.

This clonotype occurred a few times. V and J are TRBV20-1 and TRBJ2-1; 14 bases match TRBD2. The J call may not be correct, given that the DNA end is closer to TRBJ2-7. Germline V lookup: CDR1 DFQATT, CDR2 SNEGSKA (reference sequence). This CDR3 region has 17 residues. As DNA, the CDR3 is TGCAGTGCCCGGACTAGCGGGGGGACTGACTCCTACAATGAGCAGTACTTC. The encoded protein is CSARTSGGTDSYNEQYF.

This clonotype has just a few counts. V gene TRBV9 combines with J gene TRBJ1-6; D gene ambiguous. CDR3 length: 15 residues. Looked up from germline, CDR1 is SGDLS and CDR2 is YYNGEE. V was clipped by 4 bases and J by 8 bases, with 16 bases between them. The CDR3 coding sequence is TGTGCCAGCAGCCTCCGGGGAGGGATAGATTCACCCCTCCACTTT. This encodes CASSLRGGIDSPLHF. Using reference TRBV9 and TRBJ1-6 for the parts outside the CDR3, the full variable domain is DSGVTQTPKHLITATGQRVTLRCSPRSGDLSVYWYQQSLDQGLQFLIQYYNGEERAKGNILERFSAQQFPDLHSELNLSSLELGDSALYFCASSLRGGIDSPLHFGNGTRLTVT.

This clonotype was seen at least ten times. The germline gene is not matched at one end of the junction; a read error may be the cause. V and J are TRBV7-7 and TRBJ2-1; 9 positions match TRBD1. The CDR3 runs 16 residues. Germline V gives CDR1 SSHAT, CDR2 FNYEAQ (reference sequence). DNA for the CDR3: TGTGCTAGCAGCTTAGGACAGGGGCTTGGCAATAATGAGCAGTTCTTC. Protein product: CASSLGQGLGNNEQFF. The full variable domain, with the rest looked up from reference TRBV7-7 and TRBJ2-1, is GAGVSQSPRYKVTKRGQDVTLRCDPISSHATLYWYQQALGQGPEFLTYFNYEAQPDKSGLPSDRFSAERPEGSISTLTIQRTEQRDSAMYRCASSLGQGLGNNEQFFGPGTRLTVL.

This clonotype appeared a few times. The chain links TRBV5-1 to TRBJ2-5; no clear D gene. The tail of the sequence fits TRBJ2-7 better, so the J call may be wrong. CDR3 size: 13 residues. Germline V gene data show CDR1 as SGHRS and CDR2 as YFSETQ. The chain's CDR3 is CASKVGSFDEQYF. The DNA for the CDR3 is TGCGCCAGCAAGGTCGGCAGTTTCGACGAGCAGTACTTC.

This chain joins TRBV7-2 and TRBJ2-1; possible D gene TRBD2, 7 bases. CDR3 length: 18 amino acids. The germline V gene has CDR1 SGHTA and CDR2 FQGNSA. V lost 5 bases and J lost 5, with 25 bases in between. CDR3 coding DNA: TGTGCCAGCAGCATTAATTTAGGGGGGGCCGATGTTCACAATGAGCAGTTCTTC. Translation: CASSINLGGADVHNEQFF. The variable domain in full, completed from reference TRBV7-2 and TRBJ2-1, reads GAGVSQSPSNKVTEKGKDVELRCDPISGHTALYWYRQSLGQGLEFLIYFQGNSAPDKSGLPSDRFSAERTGGSVSTLTIQRTQQEDSAVYLCASSINLGGADVHNEQFFGPGTRLTVL.

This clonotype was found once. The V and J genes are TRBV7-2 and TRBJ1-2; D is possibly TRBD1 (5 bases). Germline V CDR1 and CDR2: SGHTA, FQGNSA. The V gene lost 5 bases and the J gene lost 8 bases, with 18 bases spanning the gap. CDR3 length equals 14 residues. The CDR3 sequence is CASSPRTLPWGYTF. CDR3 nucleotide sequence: TGTGCCAGCAGCCCAAGGACACTCCCGTGGGGCTACACCTTC.

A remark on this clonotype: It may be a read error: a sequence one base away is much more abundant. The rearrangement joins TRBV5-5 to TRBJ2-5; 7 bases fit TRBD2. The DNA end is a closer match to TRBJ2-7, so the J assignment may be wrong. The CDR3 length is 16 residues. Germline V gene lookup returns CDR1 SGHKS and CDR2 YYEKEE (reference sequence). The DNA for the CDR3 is TGTGCCAGCAGCTCCGGGACCACTAGCGCCGCCTACGAGCAGTACTTC. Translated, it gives CASSSGTTSAAYEQYF.

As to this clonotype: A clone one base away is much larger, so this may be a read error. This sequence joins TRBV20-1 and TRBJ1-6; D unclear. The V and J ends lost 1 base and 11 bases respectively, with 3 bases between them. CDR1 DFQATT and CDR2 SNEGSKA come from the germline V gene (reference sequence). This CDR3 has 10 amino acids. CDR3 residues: CSARATPLHF. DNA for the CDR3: TGCAGTGCTAGAGCTACACCCCTCCACTTT.